This entry describes one TCR beta chain. Its specificity is unknown. This sample was taken from a study of T cell repertoires in cytomegalovirus infection. At the level of the study: Alongside well-studied HLA-B-restricted CMV epitopes, recently identified HLA-C-restricted CMV epitopes were also used. Both a matching HLA type and CMV infection were indicated by public TCR beta signatures. General study results and limits: CMV-specific TCR beta clonotypes restricted by HLA-C dominated the ex vivo response. Totalled public TCR beta family frequency picked out people who carried CMV plus the relevant HLA.

V was shortened by 7 bases and J by 4 bases, with 17 bases between the two germline ends. This CDR3 region has 14 residues. Germline loops: CDR1 MNHEY, CDR2 SMNVEV (reference sequence). TCRdb re-derived calls from the reads in MiXCR, one entry per CDR3 protein. The sample contains 680,000 or so distinct CDR3 sequences, around 35% of which appear only once. This clonotype originated in a human donor in good health (CMV status not recorded). Some clones in this sample may be carry-over from other donors' samples. This chain connects TRBV27 to TRBJ2-7; TRBD2 is a possible D gene (6 bases). The specimen comprised cultured PBMCs, sampled from culture after CMV antigen stimulation. CDR3 bases: TGTGCCAGCAAACGAGGGGTCCGGGGGTACGAGCAGTACTTC. Its protein is CASKRGVRGYEQYF.